This TCR beta chain originates from a study of cytomegalovirus exposure and HLA in healthy donors. Findings and limits, study-wide: Under in vitro conditions, a few CMV-associated chains were confirmed as specific for CMV antigens. According to the study, 160 or so TCR beta chains were cytomegalovirus-associated.

Trimming pared 5 bases from V and 7 bases from J, leaving 12 bases between. This CDR3 spans 12 amino acids. CDR1 ENHRY and CDR2 SYGVKD come from the germline V gene. A remark on this clone: Its antigen remains unknown.

Here immunoSEQ multiplex PCR was the method, and the copy in TCRdb shows in-frame clones only, minus some. The sample lists around 150,000 clones, about 90% occurring once. The chain links TRBV10-3 to TRBJ2-7; a possible D gene is TRBD1 (6 bases). The sample taken for sequencing was PBMCs. This sequence was found in a woman aged 18 to 35 in good health and CMV-seropositive. The CDR3 sequence is CAISSRTEEQYF. CDR3 DNA sequence: TGTGCCATCAGTTCAAGGACAGAAGAGCAGTACTTC.